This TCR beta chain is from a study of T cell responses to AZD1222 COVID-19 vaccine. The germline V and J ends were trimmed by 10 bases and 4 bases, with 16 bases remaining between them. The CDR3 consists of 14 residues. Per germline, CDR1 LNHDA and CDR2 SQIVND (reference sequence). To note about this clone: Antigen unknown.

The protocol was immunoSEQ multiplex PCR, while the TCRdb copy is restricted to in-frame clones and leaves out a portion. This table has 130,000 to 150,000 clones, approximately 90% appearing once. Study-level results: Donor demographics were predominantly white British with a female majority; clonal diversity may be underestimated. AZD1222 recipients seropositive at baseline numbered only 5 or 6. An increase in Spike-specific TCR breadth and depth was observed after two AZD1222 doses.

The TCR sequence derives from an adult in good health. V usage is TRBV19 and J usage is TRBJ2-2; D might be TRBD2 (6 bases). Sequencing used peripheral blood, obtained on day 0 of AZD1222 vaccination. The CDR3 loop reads CATRLAGGTGELFF. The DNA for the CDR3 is TGTGCCACTCGGCTAGCCGGGGGCACCGGGGAGCTGTTTTTT. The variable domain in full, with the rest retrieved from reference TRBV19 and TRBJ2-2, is DGGITQSPKYLFRKEGQNVTLSCEQNLNHDAMYWYRQDPGQGLRLIYYSQIVNDFQKGDIAEGYSVSREKKESFPLTVTSAQKNPTAFYLCATRLAGGTGELFFGEGSRLTVL.